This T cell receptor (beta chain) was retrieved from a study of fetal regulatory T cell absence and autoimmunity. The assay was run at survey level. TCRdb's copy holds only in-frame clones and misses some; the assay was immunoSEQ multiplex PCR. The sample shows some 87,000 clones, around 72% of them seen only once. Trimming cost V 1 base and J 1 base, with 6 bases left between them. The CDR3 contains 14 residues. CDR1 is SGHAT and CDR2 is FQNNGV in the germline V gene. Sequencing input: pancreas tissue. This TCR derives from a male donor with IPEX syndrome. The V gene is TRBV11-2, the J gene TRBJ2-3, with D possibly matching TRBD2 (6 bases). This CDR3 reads CASSLAGGTDTQYF. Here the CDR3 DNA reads TGTGCCAGCAGCTTAGCGGGGGGCACAGATACGCAGTATTTT.